The 9 T cell receptor beta chains reported below all come from one sample, sequenced in a study of cytomegalovirus exposure and HLA in healthy donors listed by TCRdb under 2017. Library preparation was by the immunoSEQ multiplex PCR assay. A mixture of 60 forward primers for TCR Vbeta segments and 13 reverse primers for TCR Jbeta segments was used in the multiplex PCR. Here the immuneACCESS table is served through TCRdb, limited to in-frame sequences with V and J called. Missing clones are a known gap in these copies; in checked studies unresolved V genes cover under half, and the rest lacks a known reason. For this sample there are 150,000 to 200,000 clones; about 75% appear just once. The top ten clones comprise 11% of the sample. Sequenced material: PBMCs. The receptors come from a man younger than 35 in good health and CMV-seropositive.

This clone was observed once. J is TRBJ2-1 and V is TRBV27, with TRBD2 matching 10 bases. Trimming removed 3 bases from V and 8 bases from J; junction bases left unmatched: 7. The CDR3 totals 15 residues. In germline, CDR1 is MNHEY, CDR2 SMNVEV (reference sequence). The CDR3 loop is CASSLQLAGYHEQFF. In DNA form, the CDR3 reads TGTGCCAGCAGTTTGCAACTAGCGGGGTACCATGAGCAGTTCTTC.

The chain carries TRBV10-3 and TRBJ1-1; TRBD1 agrees at 7 bases. This CDR3 contains 14 residues. Germline V lookup: CDR1 ENHRY, CDR2 SYGVKD. After removal of 3 bases from V and 5 bases from J, the junction contained 6 bases not matched to a gene. The DNA for the CDR3 is TGTGCCATCAGTGACCCACAGGGGTTAACTGAAGCTTTCTTT. It translates to CAISDPQGLTEAFF.

The table lists this clone with a count of one. Compared with germline, one end of the junction differs, possibly owing to a read error. The rearrangement joins TRBV2 to TRBJ1-2; TRBD1 agrees at 9 bases. The CDR3 extends over 10 amino acids. CDR1 and CDR2 from the germline V gene are SNHLY and FYNNEI. CDR3: CASRGDRANF. DNA for the CDR3: TGTGCCAGCAGGGGGGACAGGGCAAATTTC.

This clone was observed a few times. This CDR3 is also generated by other DNA sequences in the sample. The V and J genes are TRBV4-1 and TRBJ2-5, with 7 nucleotides matching TRBD2. The CDR3 contains 17 residues. Germline values: CDR1 MGHRA, CDR2 YSYEKL. After removal of 0 bases from V and 3 bases from J, the junction contained 10 bases not matched to a gene. The CDR3 region is CASSQEQVASGKETQYF. The CDR3 DNA reads TGCGCCAGCAGCCAAGAACAAGTGGCTAGCGGTAAAGAGACCCAGTACTTC.

This clone occurred once. This sequence joins TRBV2 and TRBJ2-5; 7 nucleotides align to TRBD1. This CDR3 is built from 14 residues. CDR1 and CDR2 from the germline V gene are SNHLY and FYNNEI. V was pared by 3 bases and J by 0 bases, with 1 base of the junction left unmatched. The CDR3 DNA sequence: TGTGCCAGCAGTGACACAGGGGACCAAGAGACCCAGTACTTC. Translation: CASSDTGDQETQYF.

Points on this clone: The junction differs from germline at one of its ends, possibly a read error. The chain combines TRBV19 with TRBJ1-5; D is possibly TRBD1 (6 bases). CDR3 size: 15 residues. Per the germline V gene, CDR1 is LNHDA and CDR2 is SQIVND (reference sequence). CDR3 bases: TGTGCCAGCAGAGCACTACAGGGAAGCAATCCGCCCCAGCATTTT. Residues: CASRALQGSNPPQHF.

The V and J genes are TRBV5-1 and TRBJ1-4; D is perhaps TRBD1 (5 bases). Trimming cost V 4 bases and J 2 bases, with 9 bases left between them. CDR3 size: 14 residues. Per the germline V gene, CDR1 is SGHRS and CDR2 is YFSETQ. CDR3 protein: CASSPDSTNEKLFF. CDR3 DNA sequence: TGCGCCAGCAGCCCTGACAGCACTAATGAAAAACTGTTTTTT.

The gene calls are TRBV6-5 and TRBJ1-2; no firm D call. The germline CDR1 and CDR2 sequences are MNHEY and SVGAGI. Trimming removed 6 bases at V and 4 bases at J, with 12 bases between. The CDR3 has 13 residues. The CDR3 protein is CASRLTAGYGYTF. In DNA form, the CDR3 reads TGTGCCAGCAGACTAACAGCGGGCTATGGCTACACCTTC.

In DNA form, the CDR3 reads TGTGCCAGCAGCTTAGGGGCTCCAGCGTCTGGGGCCAACGTCCTGACTTTC. Amino acid sequence: CASSLGAPASGANVLTF. The rearrangement uses TRBV2 and TRBJ2-6; possibly TRBD1 for D (5 bases). V lost 6 bases and J lost 1, with 16 bases in between. Germline V gives CDR1 SNHLY, CDR2 FYNNEI. This CDR3 is built from 17 residues.